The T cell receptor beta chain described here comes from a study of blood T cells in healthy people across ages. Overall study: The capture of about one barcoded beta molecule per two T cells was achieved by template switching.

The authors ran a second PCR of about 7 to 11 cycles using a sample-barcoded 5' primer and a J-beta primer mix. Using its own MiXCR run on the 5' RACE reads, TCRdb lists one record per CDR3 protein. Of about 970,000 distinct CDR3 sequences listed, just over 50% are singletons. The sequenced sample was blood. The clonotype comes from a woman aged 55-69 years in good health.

CDR3 coding DNA: TGCGCCAGCAGCCAGTCAGGCCGAGGGGAGCAGTACTTC. It encodes CASSQSGRGEQYF. The chain has TRBV4-1 and TRBJ2-4; either TRBD1 or TRBD2 may supply D (5 bases each). This CDR3 has 13 amino acids. Germline assignment: CDR1 MGHRA and CDR2 YSYEKL. V lost 3 bases to trimming and J lost 13 bases, with 16 bases between them.